The 17 T cell receptor beta chains presented below share a single source sample, sequenced in a study of cytotoxic CD8 clonotypes in ibrutinib-treated CLL. Only in-frame clones appear in the TCRdb table, and some are missing; sequencing was by immunoSEQ multiplex PCR. Seen here are under 150,000 clones, 80% to 95% observed once, and the top ten hold approximately 10%. The source material was PBMCs, sampled after 12 months of ibrutinib treatment. These receptors were obtained from a human donor with chronic lymphocytic leukemia.

This clone was detected a few times. The chain links TRBV7-9 to TRBJ1-2; D is unclear. V gave up 5 bases and J gave up 5 bases, with 12 bases separating them. The CDR3 spans 13 residues. Germline loops: CDR1 SEHNR, CDR2 FQNEAQ (reference sequence). The CDR3 sequence is CASSKSGVYGYTF. The DNA of the CDR3 is TGTGCCAGCAGCAAATCAGGCGTTTATGGCTACACCTTC.

In DNA form, the CDR3 reads TGCGCCAGCAGCTGGCCCCAGGGTCCTTCGATCAATGAGCAGTTCTTC. This gives the protein CASSWPQGPSINEQFF. The V and J genes are TRBV5-1 and TRBJ2-1; perhaps TRBD1 as D (5 bases). Trimming pared 3 bases from V and 6 bases from J, leaving 19 bases between. The CDR3 totals 16 residues. Per the germline V gene, CDR1 is SGHRS and CDR2 is YFSETQ.

This rearrangement joins TRBV6-5 to TRBJ2-7; 9 nucleotides align to TRBD2. In germline, CDR1 is MNHEY, CDR2 SVGAGI. Trimming at V came to 0 bases and at J to 4 bases, leaving 7 bases not matched to a gene. The CDR3 runs 16 residues. The CDR3 DNA reads as TGTGCCAGCAGTTACTCAAGGGCGGGAGGGTATTACGAGCAGTACTTC. As protein: CASSYSRAGGYYEQYF.

The chain combines TRBV7-8 with TRBJ2-3, with D possibly TRBD1 on 6 matching bases. The germline gives CDR1 SGHVS, CDR2 FQNEAQ. The CDR3 contains 14 residues. V dropped 5 bases and J dropped 3 bases, with 12 bases sitting between them. The CDR3 nucleotides are TGTGCCAGCAGCCAAGACAGGATTACAGATACGCAGTATTTT. Translated: CASSQDRITDTQYF.

The chain couples TRBV27 to TRBJ2-5; D possibly corresponds to TRBD2 (6 bases). Germline V gene lookup returns CDR1 MNHEY and CDR2 SMNVEV (reference sequence). The CDR3 totals 14 residues. The V end lost 3 bases, the J end lost 3 bases, and 11 bases lay between the germline ends. The CDR3 nucleotides are TGTGCCAGCAGTTTCAGGGACTCCAAAGAGACCCAGTACTTC. Translation gives CASSFRDSKETQYF.

To note about this clone: One end of the junction does not line up with germline, which may come from a read error. This sequence joins TRBV7-2 and TRBJ1-3; TRBD1 might be the D (6 bases). The CDR3 is 15 residues long. Germline assignment: CDR1 SGHTA and CDR2 FQGNSA. Here the CDR3 DNA reads TGTGCCAGCAGCTTTTTACAGGGACCTGGGAACACCATATATTTT. This gives the protein CASSFLQGPGNTIYF.

The chain has TRBV10-3 and TRBJ2-5; D remains ambiguous. Trimming left V 2 bases short and J 1 base short, with 5 bases between. Germline V gene lookup returns CDR1 ENHRY and CDR2 SYGVKD. The CDR3 extends over 13 amino acids. This CDR3 is CAISERSQETQYF. The CDR3 region has the DNA TGTGCCATCAGTGAGAGAAGCCAAGAGACCCAGTACTTC.

V and J are TRBV27 and TRBJ2-7; D is perhaps TRBD1 (6 bases). The ends were cut back, 5 bases at V and 2 bases at J, with 16 bases in the middle. This CDR3 spans 15 amino acids. From germline, CDR1 is MNHEY and CDR2 SMNVEV (reference sequence). CDR3 region: CASSPYRQAPYEQYF. CDR3 nucleotide sequence: TGTGCCAGCAGTCCATATCGACAGGCACCCTACGAGCAGTACTTC.

The V call is TRBV29-1, the J call TRBJ2-7; no clear D gene. Germline V gene data show CDR1 as SQVTM and CDR2 as ANQGSEA. The CDR3 contains 13 residues. V was trimmed by 5 bases and J by 2 bases, leaving 13 bases between them. CDR3 residues: CSVSPHPTYEQYF. For the CDR3, the DNA is TGCAGCGTTTCCCCACACCCCACCTACGAGCAGTACTTC.

In this sample, this clone turned up once. This chain joins TRBV7-2 and TRBJ2-2; D is unresolved. The CDR3 extends over 14 amino acids. V shed 0 bases and J shed 0 bases, with 2 bases lying between them. Germline V gives CDR1 SGHTA, CDR2 FQGNSA. For the CDR3, the DNA is TGTGCCAGCAGCTTAGCCCCGAACACCGGGGAGCTGTTTTTT. Amino acids: CASSLAPNTGELFF.

A single count supports this clone. The V call is TRBV29-1, the J call TRBJ2-7; the match to TRBD1 covers 8 bases. CDR1 SQVTM and CDR2 ANQGSEA come from the germline V gene. This CDR3 contains 13 residues. The V and J ends lost 2 bases and 7 bases, in that order; junction bases with no gene match: 7. The CDR3 loop reads CSVEIRGRWEQYF. CDR3 nucleotides: TGCAGCGTTGAAATCAGGGGGCGGTGGGAGCAGTACTTC.

The CDR3 DNA reads TGTGCCAGCAGCTTAGGGGAGAGCACAGATACGCAGTATTTT. It codes for CASSLGESTDTQYF. The V and J genes are TRBV7-3 and TRBJ2-3, with D perhaps matching TRBD2 (5 bases). The ends were cut back, 2 bases at V and 0 bases at J, with 6 bases in the middle. The germline V gene encodes CDR1 SGHTA and CDR2 FQGTGA. This CDR3 region has 14 residues.

This chain uses TRBV11-2 with TRBJ2-2; D might be TRBD1 (5 bases). CDR1 is SGHAT and CDR2 is FQNNGV in the germline V gene. This CDR3 spans 15 amino acids. V was trimmed by 1 base and J by 1 base, leaving 7 bases between them. The CDR3, as DNA: TGTGCCAGCAGCTTAGGGGGCGGGAACACCGGGGAGCTGTTTTTT. Encoded protein: CASSLGGGNTGELFF.

The chain employs TRBV30 and TRBJ1-3; tentative D call: TRBD1 (5 bases). The germline V and J ends were trimmed by 4 bases and 0 bases, with 13 bases remaining between them. Germline lookup yields CDR1 GTSNPN and CDR2 SVGIG (reference sequence). This CDR3 contains 15 residues. DNA of the CDR3: TGTGCCTGGATTCGGGACGGTTTCTCTGGAAACACCATATATTTT. Translated, it gives CAWIRDGFSGNTIYF.

This clone was detected only once. The chain employs TRBV19 and TRBJ2-1, with D possibly being TRBD2 (6 bases). The CDR3 covers 16 residues. The germline CDR1 and CDR2 sequences are LNHDA and SQIVND (reference sequence). Deletions cut 3 bases from V and 8 bases from J, with 20 bases between. CDR3 in amino acids: CASSIPQLGWGDEQFF. CDR3 nucleotides: TGTGCCAGTAGTATCCCCCAACTGGGCTGGGGGGATGAGCAGTTCTTC.

This CDR3 is CASSVSGTGNYGYTF. CDR3 DNA: TGTGCCAGCAGCGTATCCGGGACAGGGAACTATGGCTACACCTTC. The gene calls are TRBV9 and TRBJ1-2; 9 nucleotides line up with TRBD1. J was trimmed by 2 bases and V by 1 base; bases with no gene match: 3. The CDR3 consists of 15 residues. Germline V CDR1 and CDR2: SGDLS, YYNGEE.

The chain couples TRBV4-3 to TRBJ1-3, with 8 bases aligning to TRBD1. This CDR3 has 17 amino acids. Germline-derived CDR1 and CDR2 are LGHNA and YSLEER. With V trimmed by 1 base and J by 6 bases, 11 bases remained unmatched. CDR3 residues: CASSQGLDGQGINTIYF. In nucleotides, the CDR3 is TGCGCCAGCAGCCAAGGGTTGGACGGACAGGGAATAAACACCATATATTTT.